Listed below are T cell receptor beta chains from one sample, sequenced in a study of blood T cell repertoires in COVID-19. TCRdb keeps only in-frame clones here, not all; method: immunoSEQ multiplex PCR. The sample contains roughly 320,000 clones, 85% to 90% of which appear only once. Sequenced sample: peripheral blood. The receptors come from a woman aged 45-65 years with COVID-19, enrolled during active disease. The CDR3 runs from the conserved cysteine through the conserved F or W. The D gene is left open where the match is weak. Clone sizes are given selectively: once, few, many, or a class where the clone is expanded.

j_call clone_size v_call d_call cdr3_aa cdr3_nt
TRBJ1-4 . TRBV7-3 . CASSLIILFF TGTGCCAGCAGCTTAATTATACTGTTTTTT
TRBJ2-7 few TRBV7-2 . CASSPPGHPMSGQYF TGTGCCAGCAGCCCGCCGGGACACCCGATGAGCGGGCAGTACTTC
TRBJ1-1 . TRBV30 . CAWSVHEANTEAFF TGTGCCTGGAGTGTACATGAGGCGAACACTGAAGCTTTCTTT
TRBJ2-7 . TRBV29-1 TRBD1 CSVVGTGVAEQYF TGCAGCGTTGTCGGGACAGGGGTTGCCGAGCAGTACTTC
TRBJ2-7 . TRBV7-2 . CASSPVGGATYEQYF TGTGCCAGCAGCCCCGTAGGCGGGGCGACCTACGAGCAGTACTTC
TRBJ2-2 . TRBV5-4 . CAGQNTGELFF TGTGCCGGACAGAACACCGGGGAGCTGTTTTTT
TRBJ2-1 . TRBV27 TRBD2 CASSPYMGTTTNEQFF TGTGCCAGCAGTCCTTATATGGGGACTACAACCAATGAGCAGTTCTTC
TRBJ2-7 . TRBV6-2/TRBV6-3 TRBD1 CASSSPGQGLYEQYF TGTGCCAGCAGTTCGCCGGGACAGGGGCTTTACGAGCAGTACTTC
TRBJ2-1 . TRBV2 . CASSERKVGNTDEQFF TGTGCCAGCAGTGAACGTAAGGTCGGGAATACGGATGAGCAGTTCTTC
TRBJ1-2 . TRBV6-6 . CASSYTSGDFDYGYTF TGTGCCAGCAGTTACACGTCCGGGGATTTCGACTATGGCTACACCTTC
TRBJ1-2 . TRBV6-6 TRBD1 CASNRQGPQSGYGYTF TGTGCCAGCAACCGACAGGGGCCCCAAAGTGGGTATGGCTACACCTTC
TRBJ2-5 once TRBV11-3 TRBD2 CASSLASPGLAGETQYF TGTGCCAGCAGCTTAGCATCCCCGGGACTAGCAGGGGAGACCCAGTACTTC
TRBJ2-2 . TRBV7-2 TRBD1 CASSLGGGSGELFF TGTGCCAGCAGCTTAGGAGGGGGCTCCGGGGAGCTGTTTTTT
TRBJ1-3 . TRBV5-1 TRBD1 CASSLWTGSGNTIYF TGCGCCAGCAGCCTCTGGACAGGCTCTGGAAACACCATATATTTT
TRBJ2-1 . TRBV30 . CAWFSGFNEQFF TGTGCCTGGTTCTCCGGTTTCAATGAGCAGTTCTTC
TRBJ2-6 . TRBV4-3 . CASSQQSTAGANVLTF TGCGCCAGCAGCCAACAAAGTACGGCTGGGGCCAACGTCCTGACTTTC
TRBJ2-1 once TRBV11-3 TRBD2 CASSLSGRDYNEQFF TGTGCCAGCAGCTTAAGCGGGAGAGATTACAATGAGCAGTTCTTC
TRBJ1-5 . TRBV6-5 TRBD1 CASTTAGTGNQPQHF TGTGCCAGCACTACCGCCGGGACAGGCAATCAGCCCCAGCATTTT
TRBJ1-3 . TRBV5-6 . CASSRGLLSGNTIYF TGTGCCAGCAGCAGGGGACTGCTCTCTGGAAACACCATATATTTT
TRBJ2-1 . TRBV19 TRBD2 CASRTGGVHEQFF TGTGCCAGTAGGACGGGGGGGGTGCATGAGCAGTTCTTC
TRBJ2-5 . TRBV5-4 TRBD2 CASSLGFAGVKETQYF TGTGCCAGCAGCTTGGGGTTTGCGGGGGTGAAGGAGACCCAGTACTTC
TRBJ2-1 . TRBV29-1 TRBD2 CSAPTSGTYNEQFF TGCAGCGCGCCCACTAGCGGGACTTACAATGAGCAGTTCTTC
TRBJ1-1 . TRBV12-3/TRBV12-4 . CASSTTTGTEAFF TGTGCCAGCAGCACCACTACAGGGACGGAAGCTTTCTTT
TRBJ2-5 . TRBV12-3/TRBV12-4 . CASSPGGEETQYF TGTGCCAGCAGCCCCGGCGGGGAAGAGACCCAGTACTTC
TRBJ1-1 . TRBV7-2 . CASSPRRGTEAFF TGTGCCAGCAGCCCACGACGGGGGACTGAAGCTTTCTTT
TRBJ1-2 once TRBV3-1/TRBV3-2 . CASSPRRSNGYTF TGTGCCAGCAGCCCCCGGAGGTCGAATGGCTACACCTTC
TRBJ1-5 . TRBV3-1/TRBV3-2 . CASSLSHSKEYQPQHF TGTGCCAGCAGCCTCTCCCACTCAAAGGAGTATCAGCCCCAGCATTTT
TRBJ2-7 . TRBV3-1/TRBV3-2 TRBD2 CASSQVGAGGPSSSYEQYF TGTGCCAGCAGCCAAGTGGGGGCGGGAGGGCCGAGCAGCTCCTACGAGCAGTACTTC
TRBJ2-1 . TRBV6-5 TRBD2 CASSHSDREGNEQFF TGTGCCAGCAGTCATTCTGACCGGGAGGGCAATGAGCAGTTCTTC
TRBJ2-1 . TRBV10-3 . CAIRRNNNEQFF TGTGCCATCAGAAGAAACAACAATGAGCAGTTCTTC
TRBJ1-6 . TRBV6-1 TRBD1 CASSEYKGTGFSPLHF TGTGCCAGCAGTGAATATAAAGGGACAGGGTTTTCACCCCTCCACTTT
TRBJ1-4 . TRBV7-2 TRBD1 CASSLGTEGKLFF TGTGCCAGCAGCCTAGGGACAGAAGGAAAACTGTTTTTT
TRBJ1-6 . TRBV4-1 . CASSQEYRAGSPLHF TGCGCCAGCAGCCAAGAATACAGGGCAGGTTCACCCCTCCACTTT
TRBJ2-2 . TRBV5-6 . CASSAPTPRVGELFF TGTGCCAGCAGCGCCCCGACACCTCGAGTAGGGGAGCTGTTTTTT
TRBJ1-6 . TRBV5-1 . CASSQGGRDSPLHF TGCGCCAGCAGCCAAGGGGGAAGGGACTCACCCCTCCACTTT
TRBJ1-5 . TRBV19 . CASSTPGPQHF TGTGCCAGTAGCACCCCAGGGCCCCAGCATTTT
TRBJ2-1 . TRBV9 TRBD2 CASGGRALNEQFF TGTGCCAGCGGTGGGAGGGCCTTAAATGAGCAGTTCTTC
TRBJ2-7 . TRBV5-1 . CASSLWGDTYEQYF TGCGCCAGCAGCTTGTGGGGCGATACCTACGAGCAGTACTTC
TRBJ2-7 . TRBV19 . CASSMSGPAYEQYF TGTGCCAGTAGTATGTCTGGGCCAGCCTACGAGCAGTACTTC
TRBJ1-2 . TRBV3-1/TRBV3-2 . CASSQGGGYTF TGTGCCAGCAGCCAAGGAGGGGGCTACACCTTC
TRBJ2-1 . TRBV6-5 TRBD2 CASQAGTTNNEQFF TGTGCCAGCCAAGCCGGGACTACGAACAATGAGCAGTTCTTC
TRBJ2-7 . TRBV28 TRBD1 CASSKGQYEQYF TGTGCCAGCAGCAAGGGACAGTACGAGCAGTACTTC
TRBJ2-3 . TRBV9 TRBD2 CASSVGALAGWITQYF TGTGCCAGCAGCGTAGGGGCACTAGCGGGATGGATTACGCAGTATTTT
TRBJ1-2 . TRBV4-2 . CASSQGRVNGYTF TGTGCCAGCAGCCAAGGCAGGGTGAATGGCTACACCTTC
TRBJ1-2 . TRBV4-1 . CASSQVLDNNYGYTF TGCGCCAGCAGCCAAGTCTTGGACAATAACTATGGCTACACCTTC
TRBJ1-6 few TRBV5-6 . CASSLVPERSSPLHF TGTGCCAGCAGCTTGGTTCCTGAGAGGTCTTCACCCCTCCACTTT
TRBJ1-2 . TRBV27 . CASSFRREDYGYTF TGTGCCAGCAGTTTCCGCCGGGAGGACTATGGCTACACCTTC
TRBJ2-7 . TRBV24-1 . CATSDRGKYEQYF TGTGCCACCAGTGACAGGGGAAAGTACGAGCAGTACTTC
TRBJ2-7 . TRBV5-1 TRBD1 CASSLGQGGLVQYEQYF TGCGCCAGCAGCTTGGGACAGGGGGGTCTTGTTCAGTACGAGCAGTACTTC
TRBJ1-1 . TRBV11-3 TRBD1 CASSQGDRFSEAFF TGTGCCAGCAGCCAAGGGGACAGGTTTAGTGAAGCTTTCTTT
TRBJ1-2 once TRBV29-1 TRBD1 CSVEVRQGGQSTPYYGYTF TGCAGCGTTGAAGTGAGACAGGGAGGCCAGAGTACCCCGTACTATGGCTACACCTTC
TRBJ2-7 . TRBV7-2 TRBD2 CASSLGGSYYEQYF TGTGCCAGCAGCCTCGGCGGGAGCTACTACGAGCAGTACTTC
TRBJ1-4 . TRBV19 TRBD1 CASSTTGVLNEKLFF TGTGCCAGTAGTACCACAGGGGTCCTTAATGAAAAACTGTTTTTT
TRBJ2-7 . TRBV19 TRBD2 CASTGGGEWGIEQYF TGTGCCAGTACCGGCGGGGGGGAGTGGGGAATCGAGCAGTACTTC
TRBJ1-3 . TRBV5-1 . CASSLMGGNTIYF TGCGCCAGCAGCTTGATGGGCGGAAACACCATATATTTT
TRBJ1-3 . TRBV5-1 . CASTRGPPSGNTIYF TGCGCCAGCACTCGAGGGCCTCCCTCTGGAAACACCATATATTTT
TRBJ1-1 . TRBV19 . CASSIVDSLNTEAFF TGTGCCAGTAGTATCGTGGACAGTTTGAACACTGAAGCTTTCTTT
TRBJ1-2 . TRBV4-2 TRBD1 CASSPNGQGADGYTF TGTGCCAGCAGCCCCAACGGTCAGGGGGCGGATGGCTACACCTTC